These 14 T cell receptor beta chains share one sample of origin, sequenced in a study of CD8 T cells in Susac syndrome. Random hexamers were used to reverse transcribe an amount of roughly 0.45 to 1 ug RNA. MiXCR, applied by TCRdb to the immunoSEQ multiplex PCR reads, yields one record per CDR3 protein. The repertoire holds over 95,000 distinct CDR3 sequences, around nine tenths seen once, with less than 0.15% in the top ten. The sequencing input was CD4+ T cells from PBMCs. These TCRs come from a human donor in good health.

The V call is TRBV4-3, the J call TRBJ1-2; D unclear. Trimming took 1 base from V and 0 from J, leaving 6 bases between them. The CDR3 is 14 amino acids. CDR1 and CDR2 from the germline V gene are LGHNA and YSLEER. The CDR3 bases are TGCGCCAGCAGCCAAGGAACAGCTAACTATGGCTACACCTTC. Amino acids: CASSQGTANYGYTF.

The chain recombines TRBV5-1 with TRBJ1-1, with D maybe TRBD1 (6 bases). The V end was cut by 4 bases, the J end by 7 bases, with 20 bases between. CDR3 length: 15 residues. CDR1 and CDR2 from the germline V gene are SGHRS and YFSETQ. This chain's CDR3 is CASSIRPGLRGEAFF. CDR3 sequence (DNA): TGCGCCAGCAGCATCCGTCCGGGACTCAGGGGTGAAGCTTTCTTT.

This chain joins TRBV15 and TRBJ2-1; D is uncertain. The CDR3 spans 13 residues. Per the germline V gene, CDR1 is LNHNV and CDR2 is YYDKDF (reference sequence). V shed 0 bases and J shed 9 bases, with 9 bases lying between them. CDR3 loop: CATSRETAREQFF. The DNA for the CDR3 is TGTGCCACCAGCAGAGAAACAGCTCGTGAGCAGTTCTTC.

V gene TRBV12-3 or TRBV12-4 combines with J gene TRBJ1-5; D gene ambiguous. The CDR3 contains 13 residues. Trimming took 2 bases from V and 4 from J, leaving 6 bases between them. The CDR3 nucleotides are TGTGCCAGCAGTTTACCCCAAAATCAGCCCCAGCATTTT. It codes for CASSLPQNQPQHF.

This clonotype was seen only once. The V gene is TRBV24-1, the J gene TRBJ1-5, with D unclear. V was pared by 4 bases and J by 1 base, with 4 bases between. The CDR3 consists of 13 residues. CDR1 KGHDR and CDR2 SFDVKD come from the germline V gene. The CDR3 bases are TGTGCCACCAGTGACGGAAGCAATCAGCCCCAGCATTTT. This codes for CATSDGSNQPQHF.

The gene calls are TRBV6-2 or TRBV6-3 and TRBJ2-7, with TRBD1 matching 9 bases. The CDR3 has 14 residues. Germline assignment: CDR1 MNHEY and CDR2 SVGEGT. J was trimmed by 3 bases and V by 6 bases; bases with no gene match: 6. DNA for the CDR3: TGTGCCAGCAGCACCGGGACAGGGCGCTACGAGCAGTACTTC. Translated: CASSTGTGRYEQYF.

V is TRBV7-8 and J is TRBJ2-5, with D perhaps given as TRBD1 or TRBD2 (5 bases each). The CDR3 runs 17 residues. The V end lost 4 bases, the J end lost 3 bases, and 21 bases lay between the germline ends. The germline V gene encodes CDR1 SGHVS and CDR2 FQNEAQ. The DNA for the CDR3 is TGTGCCAGCAGCTCGGAGTTTGGGGGAAGGGCCAAAGAGACCCAGTACTTC. Protein product: CASSSEFGGRAKETQYF.

The chain has TRBV10-3 and TRBJ2-1; a possible D gene is TRBD2 (6 bases). The ends were cut back, 4 bases at V and 2 bases at J, with 6 bases in the middle. Germline CDR1 and CDR2: ENHRY and SYGVKD. This CDR3 contains 13 residues. CDR3 amino acids: CAISGGAYNEQFF. For the CDR3, the DNA is TGTGCCATCAGTGGGGGGGCCTACAATGAGCAGTTCTTC.

The rearrangement uses TRBV14 and TRBJ1-2; D is ambiguous. The CDR3 is made up of 16 amino acids. Trimming removed 1 base from V and 5 bases from J, with 17 bases in between. Per germline, CDR1 SGHDN and CDR2 FVKESK. CDR3 in amino acids: CASSQGSWSVPYGYTF. The CDR3 DNA follows: TGTGCCAGCAGCCAAGGCAGCTGGTCGGTGCCTTATGGCTACACCTTC.

V and J are TRBV21-1 and TRBJ2-7. TRBV21-1 is designated a pseudogene. CDR3 length: 12 residues. CDR3 coding DNA: TGTGCCAGCAGCAAAGGGGCCAACGAGCAGTACTTC. Its protein is CASSKGANEQYF.

The V and J genes are TRBV4-3 and TRBJ2-7, with a possible D match to TRBD2 (6 bases). V dropped 1 base and J dropped 1 base, with 8 bases sitting between them. Germline CDR1 reads LGHNA; CDR2 reads YSLEER. This CDR3 has 14 residues. The CDR3 nucleotides are TGCGCCAGCAGCCAAGGTGGGGGGTCCTACGAGCAGTACTTC. Encoded protein: CASSQGGGSYEQYF.

The CDR3: CASSLGGPSVNEQFF. As DNA, the CDR3 is TGTGCCAGCAGCTTAGGGGGGCCCTCGGTCAATGAGCAGTTCTTC. The gene calls are TRBV7-2 and TRBJ2-1; the D gene is possibly TRBD1 (6 bases). V was cut by 1 base and J by 6 bases, with 13 bases left in between. The CDR3 runs 15 residues. Germline lookup yields CDR1 SGHTA and CDR2 FQGNSA. Based on the CDR3 plus reference TRBV7-2 and TRBJ2-1, the full variable domain is GAGVSQSPSNKVTEKGKDVELRCDPISGHTALYWYRQSLGQGLEFLIYFQGNSAPDKSGLPSDRFSAERTGGSVSTLTIQRTQQEDSAVYLCASSLGGPSVNEQFFGPGTRLTVL.

The chain recombines TRBV5-1 with TRBJ2-2, with D unclear. The V gene's germline CDR1 is SGHRS and CDR2 YFSETQ. The length of the CDR3 is 13 residues. The V and J ends lost 2 bases and 6 bases respectively, with 8 bases between them. CDR3 amino acids: CASSLWDSGELFF. CDR3 DNA sequence: TGCGCCAGCAGCTTATGGGATTCCGGGGAGCTGTTTTTT.

The gene calls are TRBV20-1 and TRBJ1-3; 9 nucleotides align to TRBD1. With V trimmed by 5 bases and J by 6 bases, 11 bases remained unmatched. Germline assignment: CDR1 DFQATT and CDR2 SNEGSKA (reference sequence). The CDR3 consists of 15 residues. The CDR3 DNA follows: TGCAGTGCTCCGGGACAGGGACGGCTTCAAAACACCATATATTTT. This translates into CSAPGQGRLQNTIYF.